This T cell receptor (beta chain) was retrieved from a study of CD8 T cells in ankylosing spondylitis. General study points: Those disease-linked clones were CD8+; they were also relatively rare in peripheral blood. Seemingly characteristic of ankylosing spondylitis blood was a TCR beta motif consisting of about 8 highly homologous variants. Reportedly, matched ankylosing spondylitis synovial fluid was significantly enriched for disease-linked clones.

This clonotype turned up a few times. Its antigen is unidentified. The CDR3 runs 13 residues. The V and J ends lost 7 bases and 0 bases respectively, with 13 bases between them. Germline CDR1 DFQATT, CDR2 SNEGSKA (reference sequence). Scientists made TCR beta libraries using quantitative 5'-RACE with molecular barcodes. TCRdb fed the 5' RACE reads into MiXCR, producing one record per CDR3 protein. The sample contains some 840,000 distinct CDR3 sequences, roughly 10% of which appear only once. The receptor's source is a male donor with ankylosing spondylitis. Input material: blood, either unsorted or a sorted T cell fraction (not recorded which). The chain has TRBV20-1 and TRBJ2-7; D is uncertain. The CDR3 sequence: CSVRRGFSYEQYF. The CDR3, as DNA: TGCAGTGTCCGAAGAGGTTTCTCCTACGAGCAGTACTTC.